These T cell receptor beta chains were read from a single sample in a study of blood T cell repertoires in COVID-19. Clones were read by immunoSEQ multiplex PCR, and TCRdb kept only the in-frame ones, dropping some. The data show some 390,000 clones, 89% seen once. The sequenced sample consisted of peripheral blood. The source of these receptors is a woman in her thirties or forties with COVID-19, enrolled during active disease. CDR3s leave out the opening cysteine and the closing phenylalanine or tryptophan. Fields, in order: V gene, J gene, D gene, CDR3 length, CDR3 protein. A D gene is named only where the DNA matches it firmly.

v_gene: TRBV29-1; j_gene: TRBJ2-1; d_gene: TRBD1; len: 12; CDR3aa: SVVGRGTGNEQF
v_gene: TRBV27; j_gene: TRBJ2-2; d_gene: .; len: 11; CDR3aa: ASSLWGGGELF
v_gene: TRBV7-8; j_gene: TRBJ2-3; d_gene: TRBD2; len: 14; CDR3aa: ASSSGGTRVTDTQY
v_gene: TRBV5-1; j_gene: TRBJ2-7; d_gene: .; len: 12; CDR3aa: ASSWGEEGREQY
v_gene: TRBV5-4; j_gene: TRBJ2-3; d_gene: TRBD2; len: 15; CDR3aa: ASSPPPGGGRTDTQY
v_gene: TRBV7-9; j_gene: TRBJ1-5; d_gene: TRBD1; len: 13; CDR3aa: ASSPPGGRNQPQH
v_gene: TRBV29-1; j_gene: TRBJ2-1; d_gene: TRBD2; len: 12; CDR3aa: SVLLAGRYNEQF
v_gene: TRBV4-1; j_gene: TRBJ1-4; d_gene: .; len: 16; CDR3aa: ASSQVRGNQGTNEKLF
v_gene: TRBV10-3; j_gene: TRBJ2-7; d_gene: TRBD1; len: 13; CDR3aa: AISERGQGGYEQY
v_gene: TRBV29-1; j_gene: TRBJ1-2; d_gene: TRBD1; len: 10; CDR3aa: SVSDREDGYT
v_gene: TRBV5-1; j_gene: TRBJ2-7; d_gene: TRBD1; len: 13; CDR3aa: ASSLGTESSYEQY
v_gene: TRBV7-6; j_gene: TRBJ2-3; d_gene: TRBD1; len: 13; CDR3aa: ASSAPGQGTDTQY
v_gene: TRBV9; j_gene: TRBJ1-1; d_gene: TRBD1; len: 11; CDR3aa: ASRGTGDTEAF
v_gene: TRBV19; j_gene: TRBJ1-1; d_gene: .; len: 11; CDR3aa: ASRSEWRTEAF
v_gene: TRBV6-6; j_gene: TRBJ2-1; d_gene: TRBD1; len: 11; CDR3aa: ASKGQGVNEQF
v_gene: TRBV18; j_gene: TRBJ2-2; d_gene: TRBD1; len: 14; CDR3aa: ASSPPTGRTTGELF
v_gene: TRBV28; j_gene: TRBJ1-5; d_gene: .; len: 13; CDR3aa: ASSSPEPGGQPQH
v_gene: TRBV9; j_gene: TRBJ1-2; d_gene: .; len: 14; CDR3aa: ASSGSDSDSLYGYT
v_gene: TRBV11-2; j_gene: TRBJ2-7; d_gene: .; len: 13; CDR3aa: ASRKSSESSYEQY
v_gene: TRBV5-1; j_gene: TRBJ1-4; d_gene: .; len: 13; CDR3aa: ASSFGDRIYEKLF
v_gene: TRBV4-3; j_gene: TRBJ2-4; d_gene: TRBD1; len: 14; CDR3aa: ASSQRTGVAKNIQY
v_gene: TRBV14; j_gene: TRBJ2-1; d_gene: TRBD1; len: 12; CDR3aa: ASSPQTGHNEQF
v_gene: TRBV21-1; j_gene: TRBJ1-5; d_gene: .; len: 15; CDR3aa: ASSPPGGVYSNQPQH
v_gene: TRBV3-1/TRBV3-2; j_gene: TRBJ1-1; d_gene: TRBD1; len: 12; CDR3aa: ASSQVTGVGEAF
v_gene: TRBV3-1/TRBV3-2; j_gene: TRBJ2-5; d_gene: .; len: 15; CDR3aa: ASSQGFGGAGWETQY
v_gene: TRBV5-5; j_gene: TRBJ1-4; d_gene: .; len: 14; CDR3aa: ASSLYVQSTAEKLF
v_gene: TRBV6-2/TRBV6-3; j_gene: TRBJ2-4; d_gene: TRBD1; len: 13; CDR3aa: ASSSTGTGAAIQY
v_gene: TRBV4-3; j_gene: TRBJ1-5; d_gene: .; len: 12; CDR3aa: ASSQDGRDQPQH
v_gene: TRBV10-2; j_gene: TRBJ1-1; d_gene: .; len: 12; CDR3aa: ASTDIPGHSEAF
v_gene: TRBV19; j_gene: TRBJ1-2; d_gene: .; len: 14; CDR3aa: ASSIDRLVQAYGYT
v_gene: TRBV11-2; j_gene: TRBJ2-7; d_gene: TRBD1; len: 15; CDR3aa: ASSLLLPGQGLYEQY
v_gene: TRBV6-2/TRBV6-3; j_gene: TRBJ2-7; d_gene: .; len: 10; CDR3aa: ASSHIAYEQY
v_gene: TRBV5-4; j_gene: TRBJ1-2; d_gene: .; len: 14; CDR3aa: ASNPTLGGKTYGYT
v_gene: TRBV6-5; j_gene: TRBJ2-1; d_gene: .; len: 12; CDR3aa: ASGPGSTYNEQF
v_gene: TRBV15; j_gene: TRBJ2-3; d_gene: TRBD1; len: 15; CDR3aa: ATSPPVQGAWGDTQY
v_gene: TRBV24-1; j_gene: TRBJ1-4; d_gene: TRBD1; len: 14; CDR3aa: ATSDPRPQGNEKLF
v_gene: TRBV5-4; j_gene: TRBJ2-3; d_gene: TRBD1; len: 14; CDR3aa: ASSPRAGGTTDTQY
v_gene: TRBV29-1; j_gene: TRBJ1-4; d_gene: TRBD1; len: 13; CDR3aa: SVRKTGGVNEKLF
v_gene: TRBV18; j_gene: TRBJ2-7; d_gene: .; len: 10; CDR3aa: ASSPGSYEQY
v_gene: TRBV2; j_gene: TRBJ2-7; d_gene: TRBD2; len: 12; CDR3aa: ASSDASGGYEQY
v_gene: TRBV18; j_gene: TRBJ1-1; d_gene: TRBD1; len: 14; CDR3aa: ASSPGQGPVNTEAF
v_gene: TRBV7-9; j_gene: TRBJ2-7; d_gene: TRBD2; len: 13; CDR3aa: ASSPGLAGKYEQY
v_gene: TRBV6-5; j_gene: TRBJ2-7; d_gene: .; len: 11; CDR3aa: ASVFSGSYEQY
v_gene: TRBV10-3; j_gene: TRBJ1-1; d_gene: .; len: 10; CDR3aa: AISESRGKAF
v_gene: TRBV30; j_gene: TRBJ1-5; d_gene: TRBD1; len: 11; CDR3aa: AWSGQVRQPQH
v_gene: TRBV28; j_gene: TRBJ1-4; d_gene: TRBD1; len: 13; CDR3aa: ASSPAGQGNEKLF
v_gene: TRBV10-3; j_gene: TRBJ1-3; d_gene: .; len: 12; CDR3aa: AISQGRAGNTIY